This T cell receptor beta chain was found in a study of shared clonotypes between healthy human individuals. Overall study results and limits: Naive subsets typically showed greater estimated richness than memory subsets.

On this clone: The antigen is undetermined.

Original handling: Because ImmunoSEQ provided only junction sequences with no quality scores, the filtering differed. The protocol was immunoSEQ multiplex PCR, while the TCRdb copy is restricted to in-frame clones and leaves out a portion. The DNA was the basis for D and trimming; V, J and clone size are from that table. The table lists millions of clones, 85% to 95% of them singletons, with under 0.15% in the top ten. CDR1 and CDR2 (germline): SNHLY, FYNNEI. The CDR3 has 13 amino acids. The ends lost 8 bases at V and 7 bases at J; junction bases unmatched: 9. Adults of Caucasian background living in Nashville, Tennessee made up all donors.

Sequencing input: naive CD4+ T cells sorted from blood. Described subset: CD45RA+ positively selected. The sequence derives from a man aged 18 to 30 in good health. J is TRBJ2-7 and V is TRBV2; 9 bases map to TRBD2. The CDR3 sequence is CASGGLAGWEQYF. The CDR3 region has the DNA TGTGCCAGCGGGGGGCTAGCGGGATGGGAGCAGTACTTC.